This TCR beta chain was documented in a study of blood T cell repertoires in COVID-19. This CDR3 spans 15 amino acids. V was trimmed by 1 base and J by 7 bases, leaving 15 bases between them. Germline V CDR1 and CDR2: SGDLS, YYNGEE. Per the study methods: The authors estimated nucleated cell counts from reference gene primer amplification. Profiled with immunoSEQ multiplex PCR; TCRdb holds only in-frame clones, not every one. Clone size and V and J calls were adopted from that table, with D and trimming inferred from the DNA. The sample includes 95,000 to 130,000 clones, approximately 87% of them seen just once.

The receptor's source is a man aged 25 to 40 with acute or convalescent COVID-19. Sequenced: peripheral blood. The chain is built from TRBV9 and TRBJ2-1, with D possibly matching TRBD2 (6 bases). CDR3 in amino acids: CASSVYGSELNEQFF. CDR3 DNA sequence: TGTGCCAGCAGCGTATACGGGAGTGAGTTGAATGAGCAGTTCTTC. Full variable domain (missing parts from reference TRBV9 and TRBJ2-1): DSGVTQTPKHLITATGQRVTLRCSPRSGDLSVYWYQQSLDQGLQFLIQYYNGEERAKGNILERFSAQQFPDLHSELNLSSLELGDSALYFCASSVYGSELNEQFFGPGTRLTVL.